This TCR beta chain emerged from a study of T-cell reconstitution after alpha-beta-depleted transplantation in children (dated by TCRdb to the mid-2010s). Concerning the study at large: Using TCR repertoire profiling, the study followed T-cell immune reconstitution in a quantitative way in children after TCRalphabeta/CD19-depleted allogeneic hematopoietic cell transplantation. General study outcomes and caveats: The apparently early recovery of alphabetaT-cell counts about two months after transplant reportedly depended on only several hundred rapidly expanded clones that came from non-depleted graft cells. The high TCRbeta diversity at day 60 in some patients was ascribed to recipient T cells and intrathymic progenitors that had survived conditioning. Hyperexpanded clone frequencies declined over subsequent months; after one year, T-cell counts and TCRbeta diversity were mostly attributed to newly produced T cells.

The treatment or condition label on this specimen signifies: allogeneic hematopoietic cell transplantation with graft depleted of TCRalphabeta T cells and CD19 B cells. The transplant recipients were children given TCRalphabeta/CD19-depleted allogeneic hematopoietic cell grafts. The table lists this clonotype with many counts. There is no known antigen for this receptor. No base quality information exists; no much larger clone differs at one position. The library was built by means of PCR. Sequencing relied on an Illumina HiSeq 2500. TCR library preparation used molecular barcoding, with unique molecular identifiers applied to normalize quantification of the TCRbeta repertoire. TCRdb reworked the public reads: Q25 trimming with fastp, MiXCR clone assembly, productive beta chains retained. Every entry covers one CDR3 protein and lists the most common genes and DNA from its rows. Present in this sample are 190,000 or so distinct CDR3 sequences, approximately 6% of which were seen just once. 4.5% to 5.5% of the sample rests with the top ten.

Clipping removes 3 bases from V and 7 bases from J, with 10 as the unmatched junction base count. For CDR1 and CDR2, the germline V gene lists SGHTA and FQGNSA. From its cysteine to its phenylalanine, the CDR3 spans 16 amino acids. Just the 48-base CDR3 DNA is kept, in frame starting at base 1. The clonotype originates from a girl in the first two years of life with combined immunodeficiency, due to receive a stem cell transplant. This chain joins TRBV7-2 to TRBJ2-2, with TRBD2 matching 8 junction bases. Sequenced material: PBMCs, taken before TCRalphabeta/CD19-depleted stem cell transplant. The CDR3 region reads CASSLAGTSILGELFF. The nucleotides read TGTGCCAGCAGCTTGGCCGGGACTAGTATTCTCGGGGAGCTGTTTTTT.